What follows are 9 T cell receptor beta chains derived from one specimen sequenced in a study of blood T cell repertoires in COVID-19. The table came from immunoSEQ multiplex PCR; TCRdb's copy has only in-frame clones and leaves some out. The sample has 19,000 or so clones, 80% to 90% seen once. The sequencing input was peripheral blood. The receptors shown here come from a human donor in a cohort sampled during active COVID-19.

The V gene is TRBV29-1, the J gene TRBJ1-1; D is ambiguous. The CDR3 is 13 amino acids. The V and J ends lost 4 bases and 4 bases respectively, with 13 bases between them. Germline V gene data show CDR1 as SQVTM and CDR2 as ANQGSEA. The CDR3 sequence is CSVVNSAGTEAFF. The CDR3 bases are TGCAGCGTTGTAAACTCGGCGGGCACTGAAGCTTTCTTT.

The CDR3 bases are TGTGCCAGCAGCTTAGGGGCCCAAGCCAGCACAGATACGCAGTATTTT. Protein sequence: CASSLGAQASTDTQYF. The genes are TRBV11-2 and TRBJ2-3; D not resolved. This CDR3 region has 16 residues. Germline CDR1 reads SGHAT; CDR2 reads FQNNGV. Trimming removed 1 base at V and 0 bases at J, with 11 bases between.

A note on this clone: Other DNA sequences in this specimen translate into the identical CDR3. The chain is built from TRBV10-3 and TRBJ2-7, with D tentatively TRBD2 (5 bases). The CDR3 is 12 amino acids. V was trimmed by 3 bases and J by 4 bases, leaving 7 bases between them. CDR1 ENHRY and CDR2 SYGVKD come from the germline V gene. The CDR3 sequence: CAISDRGYEQYF. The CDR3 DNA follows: TGTGCCATCAGTGATCGGGGATACGAGCAGTACTTC.

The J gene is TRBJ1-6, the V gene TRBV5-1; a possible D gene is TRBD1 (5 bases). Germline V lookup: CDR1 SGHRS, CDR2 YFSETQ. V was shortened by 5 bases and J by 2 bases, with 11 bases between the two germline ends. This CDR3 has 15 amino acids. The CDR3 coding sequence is TGCGCCAGCAGGGGGGGGTTGACCTATAATTCACCCCTCCACTTT. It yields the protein CASRGGLTYNSPLHF. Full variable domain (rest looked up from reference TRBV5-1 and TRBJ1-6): KAGVTQTPRYLIKTRGQQVTLSCSPISGHRSVSWYQQTPGQGLQFLFEYFSETQRNKGNFPGRFSGRQFSNSRSEMNVSTLELGDSALYLCASRGGLTYNSPLHFGNGTRLTVT.

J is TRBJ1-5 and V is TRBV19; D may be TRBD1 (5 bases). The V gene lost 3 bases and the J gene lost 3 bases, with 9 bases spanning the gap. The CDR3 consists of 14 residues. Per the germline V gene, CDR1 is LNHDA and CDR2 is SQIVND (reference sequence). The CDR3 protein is CASSIWGVNQPQHF. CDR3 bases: TGTGCCAGTAGTATTTGGGGGGTCAATCAGCCCCAGCATTTT.

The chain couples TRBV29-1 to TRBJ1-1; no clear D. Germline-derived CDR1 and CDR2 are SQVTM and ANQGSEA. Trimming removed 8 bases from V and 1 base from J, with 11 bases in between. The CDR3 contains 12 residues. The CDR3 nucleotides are TGCAGCACCAAATCCGGGAACACTGAAGCTTTCTTT. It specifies CSTKSGNTEAFF.

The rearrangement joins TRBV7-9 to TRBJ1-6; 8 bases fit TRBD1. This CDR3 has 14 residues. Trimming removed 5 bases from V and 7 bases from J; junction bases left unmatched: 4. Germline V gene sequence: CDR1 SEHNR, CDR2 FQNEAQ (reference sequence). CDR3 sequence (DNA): TGTGCCAGCAGCGTCGACAGGGGCAATTCACCCCTCCACTTT. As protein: CASSVDRGNSPLHF.

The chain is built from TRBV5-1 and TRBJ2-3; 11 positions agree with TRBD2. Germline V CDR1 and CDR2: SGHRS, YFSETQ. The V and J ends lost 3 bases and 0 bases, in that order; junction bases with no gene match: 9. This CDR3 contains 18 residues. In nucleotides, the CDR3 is TGCGCCAGCAGCTATTGGAGACTAGCGGGATCTAGCACAGATACGCAGTATTTT. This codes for CASSYWRLAGSSTDTQYF.

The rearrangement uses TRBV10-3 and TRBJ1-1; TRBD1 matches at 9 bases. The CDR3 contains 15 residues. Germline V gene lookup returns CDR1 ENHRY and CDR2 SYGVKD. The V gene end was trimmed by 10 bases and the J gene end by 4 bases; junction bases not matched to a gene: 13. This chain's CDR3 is CATRDREVEGTEAFF. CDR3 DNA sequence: TGTGCCACCCGGGACAGGGAGGTCGAAGGCACTGAAGCTTTCTTT.